The 17 T cell receptor beta chains below come from one sample, sequenced in a study of long-term antiretroviral therapy in people with HIV. Researchers ran immunoSEQ v3.0 at survey level. Sequencing used immunoSEQ multiplex PCR; TCRdb keeps in-frame clones, though not all of them. The repertoire consists of roughly 23,000 clones, with 84% occurring once and the leading ten covering around 3.3%. This sample comprised unsorted PBMCs, obtained 1.9 years after starting antiretroviral therapy. The receptor set was obtained from a woman aged 50 to 60 with HIV.

The chain combines TRBV30 with TRBJ1-1; D is undetermined. The CDR3 is 11 amino acids. V shed 1 base and J shed 11 bases, with 11 bases lying between them. Germline CDR1 reads GTSNPN; CDR2 reads SVGIG (reference sequence). The CDR3 loop is CAWSGGGLAFF. Written as DNA, the CDR3 is TGTGCCTGGAGTGGGGGAGGGCTCGCTTTCTTT.

The DNA for the CDR3 is TGTGCCAGCAGCTTAGATTTAGGGGGGGCGAATTCACCCCTCCACTTT. This codes for CASSLDLGGANSPLHF. The chain uses TRBV11-2 and TRBJ1-6; maybe TRBD1 (6 bases). CDR1 is SGHAT, CDR2 FQNNGV, per germline. Trimming cost V 0 bases and J 7 bases, with 13 bases left between them. CDR3 length equals 16 residues. The whole variable domain, remainder taken from reference TRBV11-2 and TRBJ1-6, is EAGVAQSPRYKIIEKRQSVAFWCNPISGHATLYWYQQILGQGPKLLIQFQNNGVVDDSQLPKDRFSAERLKGVDSTLKIQPAKLEDSAVYLCASSLDLGGANSPLHFGNGTRLTVT.

V gene TRBV27 combines with J gene TRBJ2-3, with 9 bases aligning to TRBD1. J was trimmed by 3 bases and V by 3 bases; bases with no gene match: 10. The CDR3 is made up of 17 amino acids. Germline V gene sequence: CDR1 MNHEY, CDR2 SMNVEV (reference sequence). CDR3 residues: CASSFRQRDRETDTQYF. Here the CDR3 DNA reads TGTGCCAGCAGTTTTCGCCAACGGGACAGGGAGACAGATACGCAGTATTTT.

The J gene is TRBJ1-1, the V gene TRBV27, with TRBD1 matching over 9 bases. The germline V gene has CDR1 MNHEY and CDR2 SMNVEV (reference sequence). The length of the CDR3 is 14 residues. Losses at the gene ends were 5 bases for V and 7 bases for J; bases not matched to a gene: 8. The CDR3 DNA reads TGTGCCAGCAGTGTGCTGGGACAGGGAAATGAAGCTTTCTTT. This gives the protein CASSVLGQGNEAFF.

V gene TRBV28 combines with J gene TRBJ1-1, with TRBD1 identical over 7 bases. Germline V gives CDR1 MDHEN, CDR2 SYDVKM. The CDR3 is 15 residues long. J lost 1 base, V lost 5 bases, and 7 bases had no gene match. The CDR3 sequence: CASSQQGQANTEAFF. The CDR3 DNA reads as TGTGCCAGCAGTCAACAAGGACAGGCGAACACTGAAGCTTTCTTT.

The chain links TRBV7-2 to TRBJ1-1, with D tentatively TRBD1 (5 bases). The CDR3 length is 15 residues. V gave up 5 bases and J gave up 3 bases, with 16 bases separating them. Germline CDR1 is SGHTA and CDR2 is FQGNSA. CDR3 sequence: CASSGGVTGYTEAFF. The CDR3 bases are TGTGCCAGCAGCGGAGGGGTTACAGGATACACTGAAGCTTTCTTT.

The J gene is TRBJ2-2, the V gene TRBV5-6, with a weak D call TRBD1 (6 bases). The germline V gene encodes CDR1 SGHDT and CDR2 YYEEEE. Trimming removed 6 bases from V and 1 base from J, with 10 bases in between. The CDR3 extends over 14 amino acids. CDR3 nucleotides: TGTGCCAGCACTAAGGACAGGAACACCGGGGAGCTGTTTTTT. It is translated as CASTKDRNTGELFF. The variable domain in full, with the rest retrieved from reference TRBV5-6 and TRBJ2-2, is DAGVTQSPTHLIKTRGQQVTLRCSPKSGHDTVSWYQQALGQGPQFIFQYYEEEERQRGNFPDRFSGHQFPNYSSELNVNALLLGDSALYLCASTKDRNTGELFFGEGSRLTVL.

This clone was observed once. The chain employs TRBV6-6 and TRBJ1-1; no clear D. Deletions cut 2 bases from V and 4 bases from J, with 8 bases between. Germline V CDR1 and CDR2: MNHNY, SVGAGI (reference sequence). CDR3 length equals 13 residues. The CDR3 nucleotides read TGTGCCAGCAGTTACGCGCTGGGCACTGAAGCTTTCTTT. As protein: CASSYALGTEAFF.

The gene calls are TRBV5-8 and TRBJ2-1; 8 bases agree with TRBD1. The germline V gene encodes CDR1 SGHTS and CDR2 YDEGEE. V was pared by 2 bases and J by 10 bases, with 8 bases of the junction left unmatched. The CDR3 is made up of 14 amino acids. This chain's CDR3 is CASSFRQGLGEQFF. The CDR3 coding sequence is TGTGCCAGCAGCTTCAGACAGGGGTTGGGCGAGCAGTTCTTC.

V gene TRBV19 combines with J gene TRBJ2-1; 7 bases are shared with TRBD2. V shed 2 bases, J shed 2 bases, and the junction held 3 bases outside the gene matches. Germline-derived CDR1 and CDR2 are LNHDA and SQIVND (reference sequence). CDR3 size: 15 residues. The CDR3 region has the DNA TGTGCCAGTAGTATAATCAGCGGGGCCTACAATGAGCAGTTCTTC. It translates to CASSIISGAYNEQFF.

This clone came up once. The chain employs TRBV28 and TRBJ2-7; D might be TRBD1 (5 bases). Germline CDR1 MDHEN, CDR2 SYDVKM. V was trimmed by 2 bases and J by 3 bases, leaving 14 bases between them. The CDR3 length is 15 residues. CDR3 nucleotide sequence: TGTGCCAGCAGTTTAAGTCTCGCAGGGTTCTACGAGCAGTACTTC. It yields the protein CASSLSLAGFYEQYF.

This rearrangement joins TRBV19 to TRBJ1-1; the D gene is possibly TRBD1 (6 bases). The germline V gene encodes CDR1 LNHDA and CDR2 SQIVND (reference sequence). The CDR3 has 13 amino acids. Trimming took off 6 bases at V and 1 base at J, with 9 bases between the two ends. Here the CDR3 reads CASSDRQNTEAFF. As DNA, the CDR3 is TGTGCCAGTAGCGACAGGCAGAACACTGAAGCTTTCTTT.

The chain links TRBV4-3 to TRBJ2-5; D gene ambiguous. Germline lookup yields CDR1 LGHNA and CDR2 YSLEER. The CDR3 contains 13 residues. Trimming stripped 0 bases from V and 5 bases from J, with 7 bases between. CDR3 region: CASSQDGWETQYF. CDR3 DNA sequence: TGCGCCAGCAGCCAAGATGGGTGGGAGACCCAGTACTTC.

The chain recombines TRBV9 with TRBJ2-3, with 9 bases identical to TRBD2. Germline V gene data show CDR1 as SGDLS and CDR2 as YYNGEE. This CDR3 has 15 amino acids. Losses at the gene ends were 0 bases for V and 5 bases for J; bases not matched to a gene: 4. CDR3 DNA sequence: TGTGCCAGCAGCGTAGGGGGACTAGCATTAGATACGCAGTATTTT. Protein product: CASSVGGLALDTQYF.

V is TRBV9 and J is TRBJ1-2; D gene ambiguous. The CDR3 consists of 15 residues. Trimming pared 0 bases from V and 2 bases from J, leaving 11 bases between. From germline, CDR1 is SGDLS and CDR2 YYNGEE. The CDR3 nucleotides read TGTGCCAGCAGCGTAGTTGAAGGGTCAAACTATGGCTACACCTTC. It is translated as CASSVVEGSNYGYTF.

The chain employs TRBV5-1 and TRBJ2-2, with 11 bases that match TRBD1. Germline trimming cut 7 bases from V and 6 bases from J; bases unmatched to any gene: 11. Germline CDR1 and CDR2: SGHRS and YFSETQ. This CDR3 spans 16 amino acids. CDR3 region: CASQDTGQGAAGELFF. The CDR3, as DNA: TGCGCCAGCCAGGATACCGGACAGGGGGCGGCCGGGGAGCTGTTTTTT.

V and J are TRBV6-1 and TRBJ1-4, with D unresolved. The V and J ends lost 4 bases and 8 bases respectively, with 11 bases between them. The CDR3 loop spans 13 amino acids. Germline V CDR1 and CDR2: MNHNS, SASEGT. CDR3 in amino acids: CASSAGKREKLFF. CDR3 bases: TGTGCCAGCAGTGCCGGAAAGAGGGAAAAACTGTTTTTT.